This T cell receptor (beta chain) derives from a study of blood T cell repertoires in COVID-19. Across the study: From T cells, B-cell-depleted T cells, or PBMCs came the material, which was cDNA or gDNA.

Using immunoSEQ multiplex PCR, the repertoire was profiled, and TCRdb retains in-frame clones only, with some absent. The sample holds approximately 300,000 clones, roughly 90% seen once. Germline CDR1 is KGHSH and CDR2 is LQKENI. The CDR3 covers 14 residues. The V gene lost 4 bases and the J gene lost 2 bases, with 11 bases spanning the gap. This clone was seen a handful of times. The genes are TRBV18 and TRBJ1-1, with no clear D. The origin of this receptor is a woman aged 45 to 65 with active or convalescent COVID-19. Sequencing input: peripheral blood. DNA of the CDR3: TGTGCCAGCTCACGAGCGGCAAGCAACACTGAAGCTTTCTTT. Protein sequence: CASSRAASNTEAFF.